This TCR beta chain originates from a study of long-term antiretroviral therapy in people with HIV. Study-wide context: Specimens dating back about a decade before the 2015 immediate-ART recommendation are the oldest included.

The authors ran the immunoSEQ assay, v3.0, at survey level. TCRdb keeps only in-frame clones here, not all; method: immunoSEQ multiplex PCR. The table records around 11,000 clones, around 81% of them present only once. Study results and caveats: Dating from the mid-2000s to the late 2010s, the blood was possibly obtained under older ART regimens.

This CDR3 spans 16 amino acids. From germline, CDR1 is ENHRY and CDR2 SYGVKD. The V gene end was trimmed by 6 bases and the J gene end by 1 base; junction bases not matched to a gene: 10. Details on this clone: The target antigen is unknown.

This sequence joins TRBV10-3 and TRBJ1-1, with 8 bases identical to TRBD1. The source material was unsorted PBMCs, sampled 1.8 years after starting antiretroviral therapy. The receptor was derived from a man aged 40-49 years with HIV. The CDR3 nucleotides read TGTGCCATCAGCCTGACAGGGGTTGGGGGGAACACTGAAGCTTTCTTT. This translates into CAISLTGVGGNTEAFF.